These T cell receptor beta chains were read from a single sample in a study of siplizumab effects on memory and regulatory T cells. The repertoire was sequenced with immunoSEQ multiplex PCR; TCRdb's copy has only in-frame clones and lacks some. In the table there are approximately 100,000 clones, around 95% of which are singletons. Material: non-Treg CD4+ T cells sorted from blood. The receptors come from a human donor in good health. CDR3s include the opening cysteine and the closing phenylalanine or tryptophan. D genes are given only for firm matches. Clone size, where shown, is once, few, many, or a class for clones that have expanded.

-	-	TRBJ2-3	TRBV2	CASSEGGNTQYF	TGTGCCAGCAGTGAGGGGGGAAATACGCAGTATTTT
once	TRBD2	TRBJ2-7	TRBV9	CASSAVGTSAYEQYF	TGTGCCAGCAGCGCAGTTGGGACTAGCGCCTACGAGCAGTACTTC
-	-	TRBJ2-5	TRBV5-1	CASSRSDAFRETQYF	TGCGCCAGCAGCCGCTCGGACGCCTTTAGGGAGACCCAGTACTTC
few	-	TRBJ1-1	TRBV4-1	CASSRPDRLNTEAFF	TGCGCCAGCAGCAGACCTGACAGGCTGAACACTGAAGCTTTCTTT
-	-	TRBJ2-2	TRBV7-7	CASSMARGGTGELFF	TGTGCCAGCAGCATGGCCAGGGGAGGGACCGGGGAGCTGTTTTTT
-	-	TRBJ2-1	TRBV5-1	CASRNAGGINNEQFF	TGCGCCAGCAGAAACGCAGGGGGGATCAACAATGAGCAGTTCTTC
-	-	TRBJ1-1	TRBV4-1	CASSQDRQAKAFF	TGCGCCAGCAGCCAAGATAGGCAGGCTAAGGCTTTCTTT
-	-	TRBJ1-1	TRBV5-5	CASSWNRGNTEAFF	TGTGCCAGCAGCTGGAACCGGGGAAACACTGAAGCTTTCTTT
once	TRBD2	TRBJ2-7	TRBV11-1	CASSPDLAGAPDEQYF	TGTGCCAGCAGCCCCGACCTAGCGGGGGCGCCCGACGAGCAGTACTTC
-	-	TRBJ2-2	TRBV21-1	CASSKSGALPSNTGELFF	TGTGCCAGCAGCAAATCTGGGGCCCTACCTTCGAACACCGGGGAGCTGTTTTTT
-	-	TRBJ1-6	TRBV7-2	CASSRGDSPLHF	TGTGCCAGCAGCCGGGGGGATTCACCCCTCCACTTT
-	TRBD2	TRBJ2-5	TRBV7-9	CASSPGTSYVQETQYF	TGTGCCAGCAGCCCCGGGACTAGCTATGTCCAAGAGACCCAGTACTTC
-	-	TRBJ2-5	TRBV30	CAWSVASLQTQYF	TGTGCCTGGAGTGTAGCCTCCTTGCAGACCCAGTACTTC
-	-	TRBJ2-5	TRBV7-3	CASSSGGGVETQYF	TGTGCCAGCAGCTCCGGAGGGGGGGTGGAGACCCAGTACTTC
-	-	TRBJ1-1	TRBV5-4	CASSVQGGAEAFF	TGTGCCAGCAGCGTGCAGGGAGGCGCTGAAGCTTTCTTT
-	-	TRBJ1-4	TRBV6-1	CASSQTGATNEKLFF	TGTGCCAGCAGTCAGACGGGAGCAACTAATGAAAAACTGTTTTTT
once	-	TRBJ1-2	TRBV7-9	CASSTGQGNYGYTF	TGTGCCAGCAGCACCGGACAAGGAAACTATGGCTACACCTTC
-	-	TRBJ2-2	TRBV7-2	CASSLGGSGTGELFF	TGTGCCAGCAGCTTAGGGGGGTCGGGCACCGGGGAGCTGTTTTTT
-	-	TRBJ1-1	TRBV2	CASDPGTRGAFWNTEAFF	TGTGCCAGCGACCCTGGGACAAGAGGGGCGTTTTGGAACACTGAAGCTTTCTTT
-	-	TRBJ2-2	TRBV7-3	CASSTSLGPGELFF	TGTGCCAGCAGCACATCCCTCGGACCCGGGGAGCTGTTTTTT
-	-	TRBJ1-4	TRBV4-1	CASSQEFAPPWANEKLFF	TGCGCCAGCAGCCAAGAGTTCGCCCCTCCTTGGGCTAATGAAAAACTGTTTTTT
-	TRBD2	TRBJ2-5	TRBV15	CATSSSGGAQETQYF	TGTGCCACCAGCAGTAGCGGGGGGGCCCAAGAGACCCAGTACTTC
-	-	TRBJ2-1	TRBV6-6	CASSYAVGQYNEQFF	TGTGCCAGCAGTTACGCTGTGGGGCAATACAATGAGCAGTTCTTC
-	-	TRBJ1-1	TRBV30	CAWGRQANTEAFF	TGTGCCTGGGGGCGGCAAGCGAACACTGAAGCTTTCTTT
-	TRBD2	TRBJ2-5	TRBV5-4	CASSPLAGGQETQYF	TGTGCCAGCTCTCCACTAGCGGGGGGGCAAGAGACCCAGTACTTC
-	TRBD1	TRBJ1-1	TRBV10-3	CAITRTGRDTEAFF	TGTGCCATCACTCGGACAGGGAGGGACACTGAAGCTTTCTTT
-	TRBD1	TRBJ2-7	TRBV7-3	CASSLDPTGGSYEQYF	TGTGCCAGCAGCCTCGACCCGACAGGGGGTTCCTACGAGCAGTACTTC
-	-	TRBJ2-2	TRBV7-9	CASSFVSNTGELFF	TGTGCCAGCAGCTTTGTCTCTAACACCGGGGAGCTGTTTTTT
-	-	TRBJ1-3	TRBV27	CASSTGSTGNTIYF	TGTGCCAGCAGCACAGGATCAACTGGAAACACCATATATTTT
-	-	TRBJ2-3	TRBV6-1	CASSDWTSTDTQYF	TGTGCCAGCAGTGATTGGACAAGCACAGATACGCAGTATTTT
-	-	TRBJ2-3	TRBV11-2	CASSLGSARADTQYF	TGTGCCAGCAGCTTAGGGTCGGCCCGAGCAGATACGCAGTATTTT
few	-	TRBJ2-7	TRBV10-1	CASRHTSGDYEQYF	TGCGCCAGCAGGCATACCTCAGGAGACTACGAGCAGTACTTC
-	TRBD1	TRBJ2-2	TRBV5-1	CASSLVGGAGGELFF	TGCGCCAGCAGCTTGGTAGGGGGCGCCGGCGGGGAGCTGTTTTTT
-	-	TRBJ2-2	TRBV18	CASSPGGLNTGELFF	TGTGCCAGCTCACCAGGGGGGCTTAACACCGGGGAGCTGTTTTTT
-	-	TRBJ1-5	TRBV5-5	CASSFTGDSNQPQHF	TGTGCCAGCAGCTTCACAGGAGATAGCAATCAGCCCCAGCATTTT
-	-	TRBJ2-2	TRBV18	CASSPVDRRGTGELFF	TGTGCCAGCTCACCAGTGGACAGAAGGGGAACCGGGGAGCTGTTTTTT
-	-	TRBJ2-1	TRBV5-4	CASSLDVGTSYNEQFF	TGTGCCAGCAGCTTGGATGTAGGGACATCTTACAATGAGCAGTTCTTC
-	TRBD2	TRBJ2-5	TRBV6-6	CASSYLAGGKETQYF	TGTGCCAGCAGTTACTTAGCGGGGGGAAAAGAGACCCAGTACTTC
-	-	TRBJ2-6	TRBV5-6	CASSLAASLNSGANVLTF	TGTGCCAGCAGCTTGGCCGCCTCGCTAAACTCTGGGGCCAACGTCCTGACTTTC
-	-	TRBJ1-5	TRBV4-1	CASSPVTRDSNQPQHF	TGCGCCAGCAGCCCAGTGACCAGGGACAGCAATCAGCCCCAGCATTTT
-	TRBD1	TRBJ1-4	TRBV9	CASSQNQGGEKLFF	TGTGCCAGCAGCCAAAACCAGGGGGGTGAAAAACTGTTTTTT
-	-	TRBJ1-2	TRBV20-1	CSADGPYGYTF	TGCAGCGCTGACGGACCCTATGGCTACACCTTC
-	-	TRBJ2-3	TRBV18	CASSPGVRDTQYF	TGTGCCAGCTCACCAGGGGTAAGGGATACGCAGTATTTT
once	-	TRBJ2-2	TRBV11-2	CASSSGLANTGELFF	TGTGCCAGCAGCTCTGGACTCGCCAACACCGGGGAGCTGTTTTTT
-	-	TRBJ1-3	TRBV19	CASIPGLGWPSGNTIYF	TGTGCCAGTATCCCTGGCCTGGGGTGGCCCTCGGGAAACACCATATATTTT
once	-	TRBJ2-3	TRBV4-1	CASSQDPFTDTQYF	TGCGCCAGCAGCCAAGACCCTTTCACAGATACGCAGTATTTT
few	-	TRBJ1-5	TRBV2	CASSEGTARVPQHF	TGTGCCAGCAGTGAAGGGACAGCTCGTGTGCCCCAGCATTTT
-	-	TRBJ1-6	TRBV19	CASSDWGQSNNSPLHF	TGTGCCAGTAGTGATTGGGGCCAGTCAAATAATTCACCCCTCCACTTT
once	-	TRBJ2-7	TRBV2	CASSGVDRDYYEQYF	TGTGCCAGCAGTGGAGTGGACAGGGACTACTACGAGCAGTACTTC
-	TRBD1	TRBJ2-3	TRBV27	CASRGLGQGEADTQYF	TGTGCCAGCAGGGGTCTGGGACAGGGGGAAGCAGATACGCAGTATTTT
-	-	TRBJ2-7	TRBV6-5	CASGTTNLHEQYF	TGTGCCAGCGGAACTACAAACCTCCACGAGCAGTACTTC
-	-	TRBJ2-1	TRBV15	CATSRGSAGPSSEQFF	TGTGCCACCAGCAGAGGTAGCGCGGGACCCTCCTCCGAGCAGTTCTTC
-	TRBD2	TRBJ2-3	TRBV4-1	CASSQGRRGTSTDTQYF	TGCGCCAGCAGCCAAGGCCGGCGGGGGACTAGCACAGATACGCAGTATTTT